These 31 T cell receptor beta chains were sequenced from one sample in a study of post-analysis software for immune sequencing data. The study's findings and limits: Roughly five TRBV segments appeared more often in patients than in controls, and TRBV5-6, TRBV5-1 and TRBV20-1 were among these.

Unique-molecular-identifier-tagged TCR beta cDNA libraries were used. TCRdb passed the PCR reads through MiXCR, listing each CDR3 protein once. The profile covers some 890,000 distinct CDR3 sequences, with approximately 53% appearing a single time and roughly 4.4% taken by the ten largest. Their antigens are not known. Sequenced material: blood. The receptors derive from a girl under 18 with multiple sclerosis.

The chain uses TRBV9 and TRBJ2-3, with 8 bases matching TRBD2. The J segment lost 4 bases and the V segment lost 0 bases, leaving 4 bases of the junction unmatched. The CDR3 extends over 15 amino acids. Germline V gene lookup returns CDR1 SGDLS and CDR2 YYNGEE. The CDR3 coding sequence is TGTGCCAGCAGCGTAGCTTCGGGAGGGGCAGATACGCAGTATTTT. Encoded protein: CASSVASGGADTQYF. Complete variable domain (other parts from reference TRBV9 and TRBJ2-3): DSGVTQTPKHLITATGQRVTLRCSPRSGDLSVYWYQQSLDQGLQFLIQYYNGEERAKGNILERFSAQQFPDLHSELNLSSLELGDSALYFCASSVASGGADTQYFGPGTRLTVL.

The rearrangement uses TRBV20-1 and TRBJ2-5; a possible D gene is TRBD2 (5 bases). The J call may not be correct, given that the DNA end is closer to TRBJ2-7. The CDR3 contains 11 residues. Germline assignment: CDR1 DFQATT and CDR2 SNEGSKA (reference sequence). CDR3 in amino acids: CSVILGAEQYF. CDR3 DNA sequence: TGCAGTGTAATACTGGGAGCCGAGCAGTACTTC.

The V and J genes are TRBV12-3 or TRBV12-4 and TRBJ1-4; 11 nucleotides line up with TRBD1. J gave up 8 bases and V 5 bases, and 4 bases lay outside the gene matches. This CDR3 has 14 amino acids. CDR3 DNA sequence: TGTGCCAGCAGTCCCGGGACAGGGGGGGAAAAACTGTTTTTT. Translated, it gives CASSPGTGGEKLFF.

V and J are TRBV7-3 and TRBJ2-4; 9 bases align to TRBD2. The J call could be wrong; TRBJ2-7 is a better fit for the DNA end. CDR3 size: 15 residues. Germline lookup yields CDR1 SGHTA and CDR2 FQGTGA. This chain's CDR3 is CASSLAGGSFDEQYF. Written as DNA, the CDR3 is TGTGCCAGCAGCTTAGCGGGAGGGTCGTTCGACGAGCAGTACTTC.

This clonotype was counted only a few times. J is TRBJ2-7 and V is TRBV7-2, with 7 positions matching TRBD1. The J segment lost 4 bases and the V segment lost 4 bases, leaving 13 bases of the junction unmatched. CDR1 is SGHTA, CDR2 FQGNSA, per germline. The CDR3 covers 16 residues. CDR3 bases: TGTGCCAGCAGCTACATTTCCGGGACAGCTATTTACGAGCAGTACTTC. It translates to CASSYISGTAIYEQYF.

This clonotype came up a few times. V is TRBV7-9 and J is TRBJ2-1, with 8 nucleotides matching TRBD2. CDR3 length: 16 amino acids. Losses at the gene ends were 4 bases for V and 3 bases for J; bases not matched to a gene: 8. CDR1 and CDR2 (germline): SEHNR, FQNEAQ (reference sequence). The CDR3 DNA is TGTGCCAGCAGCTCTCCTTTAGCGGGATTCTACAATGAGCAGTTCTTC. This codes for CASSSPLAGFYNEQFF.

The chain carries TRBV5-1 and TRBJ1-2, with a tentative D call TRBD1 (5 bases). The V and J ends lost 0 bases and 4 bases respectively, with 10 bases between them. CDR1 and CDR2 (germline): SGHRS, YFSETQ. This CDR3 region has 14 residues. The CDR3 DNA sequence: TGCGCCAGCAGCTTGGCCTCGGACACCTATGGCTACACCTTC. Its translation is CASSLASDTYGYTF.

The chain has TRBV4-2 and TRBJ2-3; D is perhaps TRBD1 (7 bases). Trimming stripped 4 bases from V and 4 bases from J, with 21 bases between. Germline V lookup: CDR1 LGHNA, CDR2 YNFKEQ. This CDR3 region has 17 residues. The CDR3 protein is CASSPQGWGTGADTQYF. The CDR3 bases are TGTGCCAGCAGCCCACAGGGGTGGGGTACGGGGGCAGATACGCAGTATTTT.

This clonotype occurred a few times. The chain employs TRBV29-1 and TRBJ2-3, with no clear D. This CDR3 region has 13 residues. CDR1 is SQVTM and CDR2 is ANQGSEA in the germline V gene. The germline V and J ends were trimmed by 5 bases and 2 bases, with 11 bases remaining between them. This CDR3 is CSVCSTYTDTQYF. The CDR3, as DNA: TGCAGCGTTTGCAGCACCTACACAGATACGCAGTATTTT.

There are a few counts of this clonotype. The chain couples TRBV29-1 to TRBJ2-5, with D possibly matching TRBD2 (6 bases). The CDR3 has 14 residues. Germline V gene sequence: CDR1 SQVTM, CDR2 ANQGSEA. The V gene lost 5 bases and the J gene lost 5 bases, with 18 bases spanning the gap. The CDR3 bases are TGCAGCGTTCGAGGAGGGGAGAGTATCGAGACCCAGTACTTC. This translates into CSVRGGESIETQYF.

CDR3 amino acids: CASSQGATGANSYEQYF. Written as DNA, the CDR3 is TGCGCCAGCAGCCAAGGGGCAACCGGGGCTAATTCCTACGAGCAGTACTTC. V and J are TRBV4-1 and TRBJ2-7; D assignment may be TRBD1 or TRBD2 (5 bases each). This CDR3 spans 17 amino acids. Germline loops: CDR1 MGHRA, CDR2 YSYEKL. The germline V and J ends were trimmed by 1 base and 1 base, with 17 bases remaining between them.

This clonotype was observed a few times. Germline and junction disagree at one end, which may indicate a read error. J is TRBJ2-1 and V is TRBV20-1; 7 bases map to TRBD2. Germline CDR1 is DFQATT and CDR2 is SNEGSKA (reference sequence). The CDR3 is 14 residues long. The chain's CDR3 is CSTRNPAGTNEQFF. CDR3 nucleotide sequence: TGCAGTACTAGAAATCCAGCGGGGACCAATGAGCAGTTCTTC.

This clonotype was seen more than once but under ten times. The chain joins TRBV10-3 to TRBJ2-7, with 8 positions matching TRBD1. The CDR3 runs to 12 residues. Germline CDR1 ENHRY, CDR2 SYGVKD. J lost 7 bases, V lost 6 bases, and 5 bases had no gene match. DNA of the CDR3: TGTGCCATCAGCCCCCGGGACAGGGAGCAGTACTTC. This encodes CAISPRDREQYF.

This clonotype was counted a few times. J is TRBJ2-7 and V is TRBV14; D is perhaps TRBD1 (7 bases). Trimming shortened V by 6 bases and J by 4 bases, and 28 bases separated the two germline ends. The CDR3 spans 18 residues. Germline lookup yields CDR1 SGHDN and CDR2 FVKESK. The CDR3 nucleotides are TGTGCCAGCAGACGGACTATGGATCCGGGACAGAAGGATTACGAGCAGTACTTC. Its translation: CASRRTMDPGQKDYEQYF.

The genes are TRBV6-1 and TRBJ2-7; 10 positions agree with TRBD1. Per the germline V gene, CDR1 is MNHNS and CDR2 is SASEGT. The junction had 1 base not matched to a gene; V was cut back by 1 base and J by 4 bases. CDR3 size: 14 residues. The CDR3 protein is CASSEEGQGYEQYF. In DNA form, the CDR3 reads TGTGCCAGCAGTGAAGAGGGACAGGGGTACGAGCAGTACTTC.

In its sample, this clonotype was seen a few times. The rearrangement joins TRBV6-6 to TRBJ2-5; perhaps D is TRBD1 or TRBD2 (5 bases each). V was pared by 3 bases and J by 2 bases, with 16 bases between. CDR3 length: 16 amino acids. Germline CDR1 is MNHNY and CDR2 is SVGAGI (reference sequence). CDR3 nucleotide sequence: TGTGCCAGCAGTTATACCTCGTCTGGGGGTCAAGAGACCCAGTACTTC. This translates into CASSYTSSGGQETQYF.

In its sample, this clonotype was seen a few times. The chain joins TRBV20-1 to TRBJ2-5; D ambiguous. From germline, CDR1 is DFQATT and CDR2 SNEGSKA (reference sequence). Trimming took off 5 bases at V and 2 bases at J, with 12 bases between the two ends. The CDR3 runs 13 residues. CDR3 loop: CSAPESGQETQYF. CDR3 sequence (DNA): TGCAGTGCTCCAGAGTCCGGACAAGAGACCCAGTACTTC.

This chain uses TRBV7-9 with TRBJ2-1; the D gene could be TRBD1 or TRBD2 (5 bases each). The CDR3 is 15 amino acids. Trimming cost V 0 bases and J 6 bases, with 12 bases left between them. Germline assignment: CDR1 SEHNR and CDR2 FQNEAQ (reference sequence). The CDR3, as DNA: TGTGCCAGCAGCTTAGCTGGGGCGCGGGCCAATGAGCAGTTCTTC. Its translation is CASSLAGARANEQFF.

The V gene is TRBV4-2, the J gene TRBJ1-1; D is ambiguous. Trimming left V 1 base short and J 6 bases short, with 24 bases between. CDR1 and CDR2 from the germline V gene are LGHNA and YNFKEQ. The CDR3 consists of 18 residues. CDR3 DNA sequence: TGTGCCAGCAGCCAAGTGGCGACTCGCATTAGGAAGGATGCTGAAGCTTTCTTT. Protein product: CASSQVATRIRKDAEAFF.

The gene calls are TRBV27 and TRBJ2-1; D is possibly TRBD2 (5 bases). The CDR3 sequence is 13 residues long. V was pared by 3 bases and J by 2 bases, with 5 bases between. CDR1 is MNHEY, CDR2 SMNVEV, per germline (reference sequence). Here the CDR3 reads CASSFGAYNEQFF. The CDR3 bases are TGTGCCAGCAGTTTCGGGGCCTACAATGAGCAGTTCTTC.

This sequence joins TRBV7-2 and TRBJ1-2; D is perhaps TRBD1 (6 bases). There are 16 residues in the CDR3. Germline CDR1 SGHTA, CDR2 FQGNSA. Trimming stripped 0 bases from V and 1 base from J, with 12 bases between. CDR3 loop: CASSLAGGRHNYGYTF. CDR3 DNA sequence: TGTGCCAGCAGCTTAGCAGGGGGGCGTCATAACTATGGCTACACCTTC.

CDR3 coding DNA: TGTGCCAGCTCACCACGCGACAGGATCACAGATATCACGCAGTATTTT. This encodes CASSPRDRITDITQYF. This chain links TRBV18 with TRBJ2-3, with D possibly TRBD1 on 6 matching bases. The germline V gene encodes CDR1 KGHSH and CDR2 LQKENI. This CDR3 has 16 amino acids. V was clipped by 1 base and J by 9 bases, with 20 bases between them.

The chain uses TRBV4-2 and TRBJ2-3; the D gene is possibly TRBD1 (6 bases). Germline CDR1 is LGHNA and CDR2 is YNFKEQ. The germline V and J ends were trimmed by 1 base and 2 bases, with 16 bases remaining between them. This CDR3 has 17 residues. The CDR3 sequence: CASSQVGTLTVTDTQYF. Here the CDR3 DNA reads TGTGCCAGCAGCCAAGTCGGGACATTAACAGTCACAGATACGCAGTATTTT.

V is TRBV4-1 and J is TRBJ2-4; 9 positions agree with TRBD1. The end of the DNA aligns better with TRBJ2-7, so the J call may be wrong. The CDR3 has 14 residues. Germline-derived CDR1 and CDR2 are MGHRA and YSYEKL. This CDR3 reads CASSHMDRGNEQYF. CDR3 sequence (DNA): TGCGCCAGCAGCCACATGGACAGGGGTAACGAGCAGTACTTC.

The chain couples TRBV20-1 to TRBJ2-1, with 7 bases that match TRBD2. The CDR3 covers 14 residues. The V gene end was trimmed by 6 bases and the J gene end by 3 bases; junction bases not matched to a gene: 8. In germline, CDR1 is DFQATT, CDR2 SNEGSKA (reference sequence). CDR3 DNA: TGCAGTGCCCCAGAGTCGGGGGGCTACAATGAGCAGTTCTTC. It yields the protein CSAPESGGYNEQFF.

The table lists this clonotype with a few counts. The CDR3 sequence is CSARVPGAGPAYEQYF. Here the CDR3 DNA reads TGCAGTGCTAGGGTCCCCGGGGCGGGACCCGCCTACGAGCAGTACTTC. This chain uses TRBV20-1 with TRBJ2-4; D possibly corresponds to TRBD2 (6 bases). The tail of the sequence fits TRBJ2-7 better, so the J call may be wrong. Germline V CDR1 and CDR2: DFQATT, SNEGSKA (reference sequence). There are 16 residues in the CDR3.

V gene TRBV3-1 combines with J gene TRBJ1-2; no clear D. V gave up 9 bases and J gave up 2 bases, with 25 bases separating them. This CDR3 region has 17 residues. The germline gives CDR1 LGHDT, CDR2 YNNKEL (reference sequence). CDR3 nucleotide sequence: TGTGCCAGTTCGCCGAGGGTCACCCAGAAGCTCAACTATGGCTACACCTTC. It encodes CASSPRVTQKLNYGYTF.

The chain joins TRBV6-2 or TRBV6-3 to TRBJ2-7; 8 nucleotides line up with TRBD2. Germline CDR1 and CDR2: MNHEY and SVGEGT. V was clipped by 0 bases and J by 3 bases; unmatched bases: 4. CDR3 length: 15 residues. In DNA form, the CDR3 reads TGTGCCAGCAGTTACTCTGGGGGGACTAGCTACGAGCAGTACTTC. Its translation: CASSYSGGTSYEQYF.

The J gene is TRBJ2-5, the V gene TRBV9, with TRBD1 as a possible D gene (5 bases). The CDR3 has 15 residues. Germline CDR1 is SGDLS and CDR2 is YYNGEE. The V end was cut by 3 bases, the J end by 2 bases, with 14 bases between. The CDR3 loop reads CASSAQWTKQETQYF. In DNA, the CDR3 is TGTGCCAGCAGCGCTCAATGGACAAAACAAGAGACCCAGTACTTC. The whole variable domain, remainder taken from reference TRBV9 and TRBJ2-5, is DSGVTQTPKHLITATGQRVTLRCSPRSGDLSVYWYQQSLDQGLQFLIQYYNGEERAKGNILERFSAQQFPDLHSELNLSSLELGDSALYFCASSAQWTKQETQYFGPGTRLLVL.

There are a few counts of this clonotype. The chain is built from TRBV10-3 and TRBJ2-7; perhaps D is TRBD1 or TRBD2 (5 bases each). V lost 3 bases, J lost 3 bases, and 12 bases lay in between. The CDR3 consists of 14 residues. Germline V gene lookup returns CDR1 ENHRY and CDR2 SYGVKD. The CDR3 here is CAISEEGRGYEQYF. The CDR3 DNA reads TGTGCCATCAGTGAAGAGGGACGGGGCTACGAGCAGTACTTC.

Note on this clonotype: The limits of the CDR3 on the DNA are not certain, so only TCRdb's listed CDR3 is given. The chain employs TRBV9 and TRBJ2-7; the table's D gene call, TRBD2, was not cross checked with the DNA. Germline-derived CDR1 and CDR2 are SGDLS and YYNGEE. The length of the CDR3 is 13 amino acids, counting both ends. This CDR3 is CASSVVGLGTPYF.